The 26 T cell receptor beta chains presented below share a single source sample, sequenced in a study of T-cell memory formation after mild COVID-19. MiXCR, run by TCRdb on the 5' RACE reads, gives a single entry per CDR3 protein. The sample gives about 250,000 distinct CDR3 sequences, over 15% of which show up once; approximately 2.1% is in the top ten. The sample comprised PBMCs or a T cell subset sorted from them (not recorded which). Receptors were obtained from an adult woman who had mild COVID-19 (a few samples of this study predate the infection). Cell type and time point are not known.

This clonotype was observed a few times. The chain uses TRBV20-1 and TRBJ2-5; 9 nucleotides line up with TRBD2. The V gene end was trimmed by 8 bases and the J gene end by 7 bases; junction bases not matched to a gene: 14. Germline lookup yields CDR1 DFQATT and CDR2 SNEGSKA (reference sequence). The CDR3 spans 14 residues. The CDR3, as DNA: TGCAGTCCGGCGGCTAGCGGGGATTTGGGGACCCAGTACTTC. Translated, it gives CSPAASGDLGTQYF.

This clonotype was seen ten or more times. V is TRBV12-3 or TRBV12-4 and J is TRBJ2-7, with D possibly TRBD2 on 5 matching bases. With 2 bases removed from V and 3 bases from J, the gap between germline ends came to 17 bases. This CDR3 contains 16 residues. For the CDR3, the DNA is TGTGCCAGCAGTTTATATGAGGGCAGAACCTACTACGAGCAGTACTTC. This sequence encodes CASSLYEGRTYYEQYF.

Only a few counts were recorded for this clonotype. This chain connects TRBV19 to TRBJ1-5; no clear D. Germline V gene data show CDR1 as LNHDA and CDR2 as SQIVND (reference sequence). The CDR3 is 13 amino acids. V lost 4 bases to trimming and J lost 4 bases, with 8 bases between them. The CDR3 region has the DNA TGTGCCAGTAGTAGGTCCGGGAATCAGCCCCAGCATTTT. The encoded protein is CASSRSGNQPQHF.

The chain is built from TRBV12-3 or TRBV12-4 and TRBJ2-7; 8 bases line up with TRBD2. The ends lost 1 base at V and 2 bases at J; junction bases unmatched: 4. The CDR3 sequence is 15 residues long. DNA of the CDR3: TGTGCCAGCAGTTTAGTATCGGGAGGGCCCTACGAGCAGTACTTC. Protein product: CASSLVSGGPYEQYF.

This clonotype was seen a handful of times. V is TRBV5-1 and J is TRBJ2-7, with D tentatively TRBD1 (5 bases). Trimming stripped 4 bases from V and 4 bases from J, with 18 bases between. Per germline, CDR1 SGHRS and CDR2 YFSETQ. This CDR3 region has 15 residues. The CDR3 region is CASSPVPDTAYEQYF. The CDR3 nucleotides are TGCGCCAGCAGCCCAGTCCCGGACACTGCTTACGAGCAGTACTTC.

This chain links TRBV12-3 or TRBV12-4 with TRBJ1-5, with 7 bases lining up with TRBD1. With V trimmed by 5 bases and J by 4 bases, 8 bases remained unmatched. This CDR3 is built from 15 residues. CDR3 in amino acids: CASSAAGGENQPQHF. DNA of the CDR3: TGTGCCAGCAGTGCAGCAGGGGGTGAGAATCAGCCCCAGCATTTT.

This clonotype was seen a handful of times. V gene TRBV6-5 combines with J gene TRBJ1-1, with D perhaps matching TRBD1 (5 bases). Trimming left V 8 bases short and J 0 bases short, with 13 bases between. CDR3 length: 14 amino acids. The V gene's germline CDR1 is MNHEY and CDR2 SVGAGI. Here the CDR3 DNA reads TGTGCCAGCCGACAGCGTACCATGAACACTGAAGCTTTCTTT. It encodes CASRQRTMNTEAFF.

This clonotype has a count of ten or more. The chain recombines TRBV29-1 with TRBJ2-6; D gene ambiguous. The CDR3 sequence is 13 residues long. Trimming cost V 2 bases and J 0 bases, with 2 bases left between them. Germline CDR1 and CDR2: SQVTM and ANQGSEA. The CDR3 coding sequence is TGCAGCGTTGAAAGCTCTGGGGCCAACGTCCTGACTTTC. Translation gives CSVESSGANVLTF.

The chain recombines TRBV5-6 with TRBJ1-1; weak D call: TRBD1 (5 bases). Per germline, CDR1 SGHDT and CDR2 YYEEEE. CDR3 length equals 12 residues. V was trimmed by 4 bases and J by 4 bases, leaving 8 bases between them. Written as DNA, the CDR3 is TGTGCCAGCAGCCGACAGCGCACTGAAGCTTTCTTT. Protein: CASSRQRTEAFF. Full variable domain (remainder filled in from reference TRBV5-6 and TRBJ1-1): DAGVTQSPTHLIKTRGQQVTLRCSPKSGHDTVSWYQQALGQGPQFIFQYYEEEERQRGNFPDRFSGHQFPNYSSELNVNALLLGDSALYLCASSRQRTEAFFGQGTRLTVV.

This clonotype was seen more than once but under ten times. This chain's CDR3 is CASSPFGAGGYEQYF. The CDR3 DNA follows: TGTGCCAGCAGCCCCTTCGGTGCGGGAGGCTACGAGCAGTACTTC. The chain is built from TRBV5-4 and TRBJ2-7, with 8 nucleotides matching TRBD2. Germline V gene lookup returns CDR1 SGHNT and CDR2 YYREEE (reference sequence). This CDR3 comprises 15 residues. Trimming cost V 4 bases and J 3 bases; bases outside gene matches: 9.

The chain uses TRBV4-1 and TRBJ1-6, with TRBD1 as a possible D gene (5 bases). This CDR3 comprises 13 residues. CDR1 is MGHRA, CDR2 YSYEKL, per germline. V was cut by 1 base and J by 9 bases, with 7 bases left in between. CDR3 amino acids: CASSQVGGSPLHF. The CDR3 nucleotides are TGCGCCAGCAGCCAAGTCGGGGGTTCACCCCTCCACTTT.

This clonotype was recorded a few times. V gene TRBV4-2 combines with J gene TRBJ1-2; 8 bases are a match to TRBD1. Germline values: CDR1 LGHNA, CDR2 YNFKEQ. The CDR3 is 16 residues long. J lost 1 base, V lost 4 bases, and 8 bases had no gene match. The CDR3 DNA reads as TGTGCCAGCAGCCCCTGGACAGGGATCCTTAACTATGGCTACACCTTC. Its protein is CASSPWTGILNYGYTF.

In its sample, this clonotype was seen a few times. This chain connects TRBV6-2 or TRBV6-3 to TRBJ2-1, with D possibly being TRBD1 (6 bases). Germline CDR1 and CDR2: MNHEY and SVGEGT. Trimming took off 3 bases at V and 8 bases at J, with 17 bases between the two ends. This CDR3 comprises 15 residues. CDR3 region: CASSYFDRQVDEQFF. CDR3 nucleotide sequence: TGTGCCAGCAGTTATTTCGACAGGCAAGTCGATGAGCAGTTCTTC.

The chain links TRBV5-4 to TRBJ2-7, with 8 bases identical to TRBD2. The CDR3 is 14 amino acids. Looked up from germline, CDR1 is SGHNT and CDR2 is YYREEE (reference sequence). The V and J ends lost 3 bases and 4 bases, in that order; junction bases with no gene match: 6. For the CDR3, the DNA is TGTGCCAGCAGCTCCGGGACTAGAGCTTACGAGCAGTACTTC. Its translation: CASSSGTRAYEQYF.

The chain carries TRBV18 and TRBJ1-1; no clear D gene. Germline V gene data show CDR1 as KGHSH and CDR2 as LQKENI. The CDR3 has 18 residues. Trimming took 0 bases from V and 1 from J, leaving 18 bases between them. The chain's CDR3 is CASSPPGQAPVSNTEAFF. The CDR3 bases are TGTGCCAGCTCACCACCCGGTCAGGCTCCGGTTTCGAACACTGAAGCTTTCTTT. The entire variable domain, with the rest obtained from reference TRBV18 and TRBJ1-1, is as follows: NAGVMQNPRHLVRRRGQEARLRCSPMKGHSHVYWYRQLPEEGLKFMVYLQKENIIDESGMPKERFSAEFPKEGPSILRIQQVVRGDSAAYFCASSPPGQAPVSNTEAFFGQGTRLTVV.

This clonotype was counted a few times. The genes are TRBV20-1 and TRBJ2-5; weak D call: TRBD2 (5 bases). The V gene lost 4 bases and the J gene lost 3 bases, with 18 bases spanning the gap. The CDR3 loop spans 15 amino acids. Per the germline V gene, CDR1 is DFQATT and CDR2 is SNEGSKA (reference sequence). The chain's CDR3 is CSAIPGAGRKETQYF. DNA of the CDR3: TGCAGTGCTATACCAGGCGCGGGTCGGAAAGAGACCCAGTACTTC.

This clonotype appeared a few times. The gene calls are TRBV12-3 or TRBV12-4 and TRBJ1-2; 8 bases fit TRBD1. V lost 6 bases and J lost 6; bases outside the gene matches: 12. This CDR3 contains 15 residues. CDR3 loop: CASSSEDRARDGYTF. The CDR3, as DNA: TGTGCCAGCAGCTCAGAGGACAGGGCGAGGGATGGCTACACCTTC.

The chain recombines TRBV6-2 or TRBV6-3 with TRBJ2-7; unclear D gene. This CDR3 has 13 amino acids. The germline V and J ends were trimmed by 6 bases and 3 bases, with 12 bases remaining between them. Germline V gene lookup returns CDR1 MNHEY and CDR2 SVGEGT. The CDR3 region is CASSHQINYEQYF. CDR3 DNA sequence: TGTGCCAGCAGCCACCAGATAAACTACGAGCAGTACTTC.

The V and J genes are TRBV5-1 and TRBJ1-4; tentative D call: TRBD1 (6 bases). Germline assignment: CDR1 SGHRS and CDR2 YFSETQ. The CDR3 spans 17 residues. Trimming removed 0 bases at V and 6 bases at J, with 18 bases between. The CDR3 region has the DNA TGCGCCAGCAGCTTGGAAGGCAGGGGATTCCCTGATGAAAAACTGTTTTTT. Its protein product is CASSLEGRGFPDEKLFF.

The chain combines TRBV29-1 with TRBJ1-5; maybe TRBD1 (5 bases). CDR1 SQVTM and CDR2 ANQGSEA come from the germline V gene. The CDR3 runs 12 residues. V shed 7 bases and J shed 5 bases, with 12 bases lying between them. The CDR3: CSARDGYQPQHF. The CDR3 DNA follows: TGCAGCGCCCGGGACGGCTATCAGCCCCAGCATTTT. Drawing the rest from reference TRBV29-1 and TRBJ1-5, the complete variable domain is SAVISQKPSRDICQRGTSLTIQCQVDSQVTMMFWYRQQPGQSLTLIATANQGSEATYESGFVIDKFPISRPNLTFSTLTVSNMSPEDSSIYLCSARDGYQPQHFGDGTRLSIL.

The rearrangement links TRBV5-1 to TRBJ2-7, with 10 positions matching TRBD2. The germline gives CDR1 SGHRS, CDR2 YFSETQ. CDR3 length: 14 amino acids. V lost 4 bases, J lost 4 bases, and 5 bases stayed unmatched. CDR3 sequence reads: CASSQTSGEYEQYF. The DNA of the CDR3 is TGCGCCAGCAGCCAAACTAGCGGGGAATACGAGCAGTACTTC.

At least ten counts were recorded for this clonotype. This chain uses TRBV7-2 with TRBJ1-5, with D unclear. Trimming removed 1 base at V and 0 bases at J, with 4 bases between. The CDR3 length is 14 residues. Germline loops: CDR1 SGHTA, CDR2 FQGNSA. CDR3 DNA: TGTGCCAGCAGCTTAGACAGTAGCAATCAGCCCCAGCATTTT. Amino acid sequence: CASSLDSSNQPQHF.

This clonotype was observed a few times. The chain links TRBV7-6 to TRBJ1-2; unclear D gene. The CDR3 is made up of 15 amino acids. V lost 2 bases and J lost 2, with 12 bases in between. Germline CDR1 SGHVS, CDR2 FNYEAQ. CDR3 in DNA: TGTGCCAGCAGCTTAAACGGCTTGGCAAACTATGGCTACACCTTC. Its translation: CASSLNGLANYGYTF.

The chain uses TRBV5-1 and TRBJ2-4; D remains unclear. The germline CDR1 and CDR2 sequences are SGHRS and YFSETQ. V was cut by 2 bases and J by 0 bases, with 12 bases left in between. CDR3 size: 16 residues. This CDR3 reads CASSLPLEGAKNIQYF. CDR3 nucleotide sequence: TGCGCCAGCAGCTTACCGTTGGAAGGAGCCAAAAACATTCAGTACTTC.

This clonotype was counted between two and nine times. CDR3 amino acids: CASSLDGGSTYGYTF. The CDR3 bases are TGTGCCAGCAGTTTGGATGGGGGGAGCACTTATGGCTACACCTTC. The chain joins TRBV12-3 or TRBV12-4 to TRBJ1-2; the D gene is possibly TRBD1 (5 bases). The V gene lost 3 bases and the J gene lost 5 bases, with 16 bases spanning the gap. The CDR3 loop spans 15 amino acids.

This clonotype was detected a few times. The chain combines TRBV24-1 with TRBJ2-3; D is unresolved. Germline CDR1 KGHDR, CDR2 SFDVKD. CDR3 length equals 12 residues. V was pared by 1 base and J by 5 bases, with 3 bases between. The CDR3 DNA sequence: TGTGCCACCAGTGATTTTAAAGATACGCAGTATTTT. Its protein is CATSDFKDTQYF.